The 15 T cell receptor beta chains below come from one sample, sequenced in a study of blood T cell repertoires in COVID-19. Method: immunoSEQ multiplex PCR; TCRdb's copy keeps in-frame clones and lacks some. The sample includes some 350,000 clones, about 90% of them seen just once. The sample consisted of PBMCs or T cells enriched from blood (not recorded which). The receptors originated from a woman under 40 who had recovered from COVID-19.

The V call is TRBV29-1, the J call TRBJ2-1, with TRBD2 matching 7 bases. The V gene end was trimmed by 8 bases and the J gene end by 2 bases; junction bases not matched to a gene: 12. This CDR3 comprises 15 residues. CDR1 and CDR2 from the germline V gene are SQVTM and ANQGSEA. DNA of the CDR3: TGCAGCTTCGAGGGCGGGGAGGGAACCTACAATGAGCAGTTCTTC. Amino acid sequence: CSFEGGEGTYNEQFF.

Only a few counts were recorded for this clone. V is TRBV19 and J is TRBJ2-1, with 10 bases aligning to TRBD2. Germline trimming cut 3 bases from V and 0 bases from J; bases unmatched to any gene: 5. CDR1 is LNHDA and CDR2 is SQIVND in the germline V gene (reference sequence). The CDR3 is 17 residues long. Here the CDR3 DNA reads TGTGCCAGTAGTATTCTAGCGGGAGAAGGCTCCTACAATGAGCAGTTCTTC. This encodes CASSILAGEGSYNEQFF.

V usage is TRBV5-1 and J usage is TRBJ1-6, with TRBD1 matching 10 bases. From germline, CDR1 is SGHRS and CDR2 YFSETQ. The CDR3 totals 15 residues. With V trimmed by 0 bases and J by 8 bases, 2 bases remained unmatched. CDR3 coding DNA: TGCGCCAGCAGCTTGGGGACAGGGGGTTATTCACCCCTCCACTTT. It encodes CASSLGTGGYSPLHF.

This chain connects TRBV4-1 to TRBJ1-1; D uncertain. This CDR3 spans 14 amino acids. Trimming shortened V by 0 bases and J by 6 bases, and 11 bases separated the two germline ends. Germline V gene sequence: CDR1 MGHRA, CDR2 YSYEKL. Written as DNA, the CDR3 is TGCGCCAGCAGCCAAGAGGGCACCGAGTCTGAAGCTTTCTTT. Protein sequence: CASSQEGTESEAFF.

This clone appeared once. The rearrangement links TRBV5-8 to TRBJ1-4; 7 bases fit TRBD1. The germline CDR1 and CDR2 sequences are SGHTS and YDEGEE. Trimming at V came to 0 bases and at J to 6 bases, leaving 8 bases not matched to a gene. The length of the CDR3 is 16 residues. CDR3 DNA: TGTGCCAGCAGCTTGGATCGGACAGGAAGAGATGAAAAACTGTTTTTT. This sequence encodes CASSLDRTGRDEKLFF.

In this sample, this clone turned up a few times. This chain uses TRBV30 with TRBJ1-5; a weak D match, TRBD1 (5 bases). Trimming left V 5 bases short and J 2 bases short, with 13 bases between. CDR3 length equals 14 residues. CDR1 is GTSNPN and CDR2 is SVGIG in the germline V gene (reference sequence). The CDR3 DNA follows: TGTGCCTGGGACAGACGGGGGGGCAATCAGCCCCAGCATTTT. Its protein is CAWDRRGGNQPQHF.

The chain uses TRBV7-2 and TRBJ2-6; 7 nucleotides line up with TRBD1. J lost 0 bases, V lost 6 bases, and 11 bases had no gene match. The CDR3 is made up of 18 amino acids. Germline CDR1 and CDR2: SGHTA and FQGNSA. CDR3 in DNA: TGTGCCAGCAGTAAGTCTTGGACAGGTCCCTCTGGGGCCAACGTCCTGACTTTC. Its translation: CASSKSWTGPSGANVLTF.

The rearrangement joins TRBV6-2 or TRBV6-3 to TRBJ2-3; TRBD2 matches at 8 bases. The CDR3 consists of 13 residues. V was clipped by 6 bases and J by 4 bases; unmatched bases: 3. Germline V CDR1 and CDR2: MNHEY, SVGEGT. The DNA of the CDR3 is TGTGCCAGCAGCCGGGGGGGGTCAGATACGCAGTATTTT. Protein product: CASSRGGSDTQYF.

This rearrangement joins TRBV14 to TRBJ2-5; the D is unclear. Trimming removed 0 bases at V and 0 bases at J, with 8 bases between. In germline, CDR1 is SGHDN, CDR2 FVKESK. The CDR3 is 15 residues long. The CDR3: CASSQDEVDQETQYF. The CDR3 DNA sequence: TGTGCCAGCAGCCAAGACGAGGTTGACCAAGAGACCCAGTACTTC.

The rearrangement links TRBV27 to TRBJ2-7, with 7 positions matching TRBD1. After removal of 5 bases from V and 6 bases from J, the junction contained 7 bases not matched to a gene. CDR3 length: 13 amino acids. Germline assignment: CDR1 MNHEY and CDR2 SMNVEV (reference sequence). Here the CDR3 reads CASSLGGWGEQYF. The CDR3 coding sequence is TGTGCCAGCAGTCTAGGGGGCTGGGGCGAGCAGTACTTC.

This chain links TRBV20-1 with TRBJ1-1; 7 positions match TRBD1. The V gene's germline CDR1 is DFQATT and CDR2 SNEGSKA (reference sequence). CDR3 size: 11 residues. J gave up 5 bases and V 6 bases, and 3 bases lay outside the gene matches. The CDR3 DNA sequence: TGCAGTGCACCGGACAGGACTGAAGCTTTCTTT. Translation: CSAPDRTEAFF.

The chain employs TRBV4-2 and TRBJ2-2, with 10 bases aligning to TRBD2. With V trimmed by 1 base and J by 1 base, 3 bases remained unmatched. Germline V gene lookup returns CDR1 LGHNA and CDR2 YNFKEQ. This CDR3 is 17 amino acids long. This CDR3 reads CASSQVLAGGNTGELFF. The CDR3 region has the DNA TGTGCCAGCAGCCAAGTATTAGCGGGAGGGAACACCGGGGAGCTGTTTTTT.

DNA for the CDR3: TGTGCCAGCAGACCGACTAGCGGGATAGCCAAAAACATTCAGTACTTC. As protein: CASRPTSGIAKNIQYF. The chain carries TRBV2 and TRBJ2-4, with TRBD2 identical over 11 bases. Germline V CDR1 and CDR2: SNHLY, FYNNEI. The length of the CDR3 is 16 residues. Trimming removed 6 bases from V and 0 bases from J; junction bases left unmatched: 4. Using reference TRBV2 and TRBJ2-4 for the parts outside the CDR3, the full variable domain is EPEVTQTPSHQVTQMGQEVILRCVPISNHLYFYWYRQILGQKVEFLVSFYNNEISEKSEIFDDQFSVERPDGSNFTLKIRSTKLEDSAMYFCASRPTSGIAKNIQYFGAGTRLSVL.

The chain has TRBV5-6 and TRBJ2-5, with D unresolved. This CDR3 region has 13 residues. The germline gives CDR1 SGHDT, CDR2 YYEEEE. Trimming removed 4 bases at V and 7 bases at J, with 14 bases between. CDR3 bases: TGTGCCAGCAGCCTCCGAATTCCGGGGACCCAGTACTTC. Encoded protein: CASSLRIPGTQYF.

The CDR3 coding sequence is TGTGCCTGGAGTGTAAAGGGGTTGGTCTCCTACAATGAGCAGTTCTTC. Its translation: CAWSVKGLVSYNEQFF. The rearrangement uses TRBV30 and TRBJ2-1, with D possibly being TRBD1 (5 bases). The CDR3 is 16 residues long. Germline-derived CDR1 and CDR2 are GTSNPN and SVGIG (reference sequence). V was shortened by 0 bases and J by 0 bases, with 12 bases between the two germline ends. Complete variable domain (other parts from reference TRBV30 and TRBJ2-1): SQTIHQWPATLVQPVGSPLSLECTVEGTSNPNLYWYRQAAGRGLQLLFYSVGIGQISSEVPQNLSASRPQDRQFILSSKKLLLSDSGFYLCAWSVKGLVSYNEQFFGPGTRLTVL.